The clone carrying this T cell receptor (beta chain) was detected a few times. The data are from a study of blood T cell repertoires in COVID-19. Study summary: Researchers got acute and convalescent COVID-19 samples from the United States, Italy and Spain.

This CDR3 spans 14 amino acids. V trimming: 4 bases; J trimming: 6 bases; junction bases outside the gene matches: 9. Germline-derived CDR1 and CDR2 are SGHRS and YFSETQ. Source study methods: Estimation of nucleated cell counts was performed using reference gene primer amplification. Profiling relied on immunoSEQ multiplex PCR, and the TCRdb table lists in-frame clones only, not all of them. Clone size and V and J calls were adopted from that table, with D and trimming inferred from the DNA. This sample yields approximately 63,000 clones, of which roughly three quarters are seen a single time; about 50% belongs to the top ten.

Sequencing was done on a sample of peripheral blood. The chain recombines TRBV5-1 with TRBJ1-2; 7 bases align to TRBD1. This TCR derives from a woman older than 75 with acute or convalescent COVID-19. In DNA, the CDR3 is TGCGCCAGCAGCCAAGAAAGGGGGCGGGATGGCTACACCTTC. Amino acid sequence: CASSQERGRDGYTF.